This T cell receptor (beta chain) was captured by sequencing in a study of T cell clonotyping in hematopoietic cell transplantation. Using immunoSEQ multiplex PCR, the repertoire was profiled, and TCRdb retains in-frame clones only, with some absent. The sample lists fewer than 20,000 clones; 60% to 85% were seen once. The CDR3 spans 15 residues. Germline trimming cut 4 bases from V and 3 bases from J; bases unmatched to any gene: 5. CDR1 is MNHEY, CDR2 SMNVEV, per germline (reference sequence). The chain recombines TRBV27 with TRBJ2-3, with 9 bases aligning to TRBD1. This sequence was found in an older woman in good health. Some clones in this sample may be carry-over from other donors' samples. Sequencing input: peripheral blood mononuclear cells. CDR3 sequence: CASSSPGQGTDTQYF. The CDR3 DNA reads TGTGCCAGCAGTTCTCCGGGACAGGGAACAGATACGCAGTATTTT.